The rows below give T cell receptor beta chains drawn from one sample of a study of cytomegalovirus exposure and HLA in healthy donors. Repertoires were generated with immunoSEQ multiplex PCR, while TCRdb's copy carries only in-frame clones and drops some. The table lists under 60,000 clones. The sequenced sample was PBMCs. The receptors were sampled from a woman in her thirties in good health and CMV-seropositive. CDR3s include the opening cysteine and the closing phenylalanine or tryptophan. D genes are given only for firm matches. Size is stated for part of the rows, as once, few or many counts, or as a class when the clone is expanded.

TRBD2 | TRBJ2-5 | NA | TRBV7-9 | TGTGCCAGCAGCTCCCGGGGGGGTTTCCTGTACTTC | CASSSRGGFLYF
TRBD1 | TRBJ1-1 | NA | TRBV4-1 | TGCGCCAGCAGCCCGTCAGGGACAGGGGGCAGCACTGAAGCTTTCTTT | CASSPSGTGGSTEAFF
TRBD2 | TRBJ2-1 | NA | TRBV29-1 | TGCAGTTGCGGGGGGGCCAATGAGCAGTTCTTC | CSCGGANEQFF
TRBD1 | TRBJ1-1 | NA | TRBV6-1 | TGTGCCAGCAGGGAATGGACAGGGACGAATGAAGCTTTCTTT | CASREWTGTNEAFF
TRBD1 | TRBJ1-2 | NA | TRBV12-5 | TGTGCTAGTGGTTTGCCCCGGACAGGGGGTGGCTATGGCTACACCTTC | CASGLPRTGGGYGYTF
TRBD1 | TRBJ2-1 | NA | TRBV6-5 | TGTGCCAGCAGTTTAGACGGACAGGGGCCCTACAATGAGCAGTTCTTC | CASSLDGQGPYNEQFF
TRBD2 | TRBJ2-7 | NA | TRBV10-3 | TGTGCCATCAGGGTCGGGACTAGTGGCGAGCAGTACTTC | CAIRVGTSGEQYF
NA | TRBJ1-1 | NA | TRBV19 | TGTGCCAGTATCGCAGGGCAGGGGAGTGGGAACACTGAAGCTTTCTTT | CASIAGQGSGNTEAFF
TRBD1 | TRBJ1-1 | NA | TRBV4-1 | TGCGCCAGCAGGCTAGGGACAGCGAACACTGAAGCTTTCTTT | CASRLGTANTEAFF
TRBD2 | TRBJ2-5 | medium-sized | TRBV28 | TGTGCCAGCAGTGGGACTAGCGGGCTTCAAGAGACCCAGTACTTC | CASSGTSGLQETQYF
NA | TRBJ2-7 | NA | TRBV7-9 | TGTGCCAGCAGCTTCGAGCTAGACTACGAGCAGTACTTC | CASSFELDYEQYF
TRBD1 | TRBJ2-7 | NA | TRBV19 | TGTGCCAGTAGTGCTGACAGGGGTGGTGACGAGCAGTACTTC | CASSADRGGDEQYF
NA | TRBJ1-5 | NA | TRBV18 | TGTGCCAGCTCAGGCCAGGGGCGAGATCAGCCCCAGCATTTT | CASSGQGRDQPQHF
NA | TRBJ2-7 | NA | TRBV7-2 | TGTGCCAGCAGCCCCCCCGGGGACGAGCAGTACTTC | CASSPPGDEQYF
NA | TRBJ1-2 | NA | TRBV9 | TGTGCCAGCAGCGTAGCTGCAGAGGGCGGCTATGGCTACACCTTC | CASSVAAEGGYGYTF
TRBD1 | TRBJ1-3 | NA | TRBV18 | TGTGCCAGCTCACCCGACAGGGCTGGAAACACCATATATTTT | CASSPDRAGNTIYF
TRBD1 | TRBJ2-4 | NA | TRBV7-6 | TGTGCCAGCAGCTTATGGACAGGGGGGTCCAAAAACATTCAGTACTTC | CASSLWTGGSKNIQYF
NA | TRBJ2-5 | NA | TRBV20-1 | TGCAGTGCTAGATATGTTGAGACCCAGTACTTC | CSARYVETQYF
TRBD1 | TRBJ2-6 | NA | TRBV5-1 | TGCGCCAGCAGCAGGGGACAGGTCTCTGGGGCCAACGTCCTGACTTTC | CASSRGQVSGANVLTF
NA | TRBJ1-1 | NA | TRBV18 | TGTGCCAGCTCAACCCAGACAGGGAACACTGAAGCTTTCTTT | CASSTQTGNTEAFF
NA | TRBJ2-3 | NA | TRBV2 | TGTGCCAGCAGCCCGGGACTTCCCACAGATACGCAGTATTTT | CASSPGLPTDTQYF
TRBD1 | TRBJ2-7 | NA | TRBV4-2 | TGTGCCAGCAGCCAGGGGGGGGACAGGGGGCGTTCCTACGAGCAGTACTTC | CASSQGGDRGRSYEQYF
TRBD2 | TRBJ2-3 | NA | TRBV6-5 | TGTGCCAGCAGTTACCAGCGGGGGGGCCCAGATACGCAGTATTTT | CASSYQRGGPDTQYF
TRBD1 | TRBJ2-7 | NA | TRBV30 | TGTGCCTGGCAGGTGGGACAGGGAGCTTCCGAGCAGTACTTC | CAWQVGQGASEQYF
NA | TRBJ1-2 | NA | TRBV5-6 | TGTGCCAGCAGCTTGGACACTAACTATGGCTACACCTTC | CASSLDTNYGYTF
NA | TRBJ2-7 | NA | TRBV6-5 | TGTGCCAGCAGTTACTCGGGGGGCGAGCAGTACTTC | CASSYSGGEQYF
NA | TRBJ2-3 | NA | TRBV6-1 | TGTGCCAGCAGTGAAGCGGGGGGACAGCTCACAGATACGCAGTATTTT | CASSEAGGQLTDTQYF
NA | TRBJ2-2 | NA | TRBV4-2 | TGTGCCAGCAGCCAGATACAGCGAGGGGGTGGGGAGCTGTTTTTT | CASSQIQRGGGELFF
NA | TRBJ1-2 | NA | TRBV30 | TGTGCCTGGAGTGTAGGAGGCTATGGCTACACCTTC | CAWSVGGYGYTF
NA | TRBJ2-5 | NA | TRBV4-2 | TGTGCCAGCAGCCATCATATACAGGGCCGAGCCGAGACCCAGTACTTC | CASSHHIQGRAETQYF
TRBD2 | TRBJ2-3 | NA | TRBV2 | TGTGCCAGCTCCGGACTAGCGAGCGGTACAGATACGCAGTATTTT | CASSGLASGTDTQYF
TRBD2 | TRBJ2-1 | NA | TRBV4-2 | TGTGCCAGCAGCCTTGGAGCGGGGAGCTCCTACAATGAGCAGTTCTTC | CASSLGAGSSYNEQFF
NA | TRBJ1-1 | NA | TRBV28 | TGTGCCAGCACCACAATTAAAGACAAGGACACTGAAGCTTTCTTT | CASTTIKDKDTEAFF
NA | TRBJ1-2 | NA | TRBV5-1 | TGCGCCAGCAGCTTCACAGAAAACTATGGCTACACCTTC | CASSFTENYGYTF
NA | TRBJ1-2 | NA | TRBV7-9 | TGTGCCAGCAGACTAGCGGGATCAGGGCTTGGCTACACCTTC | CASRLAGSGLGYTF
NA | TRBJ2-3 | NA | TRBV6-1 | TGTGCCAGCATGTCGGAGACAGATACGCAGTATTTT | CASMSETDTQYF
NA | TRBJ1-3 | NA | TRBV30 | TGTGCCTGGAGGTGGGGGGACCGTGGAAACACCATATATTTT | CAWRWGDRGNTIYF
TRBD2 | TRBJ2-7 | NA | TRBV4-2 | TGTGCCAGCAGCCTCTACGGGACTAACCCCCTCGAGCAGTACTTC | CASSLYGTNPLEQYF
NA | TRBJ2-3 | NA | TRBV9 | TGTGCCAGCAGCGTAGCAGCGTCCGGCGGTACGCAGTATTTT | CASSVAASGGTQYF
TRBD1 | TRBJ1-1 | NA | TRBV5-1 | TGCGCCAGCGGGCGGCGGGGACAGGGCACCCGGGACACTGAAGCTTTCTTT | CASGRRGQGTRDTEAFF
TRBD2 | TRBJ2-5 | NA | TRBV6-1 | TGTGCCAGCAGTGAAGGGACTAGCGGGGAGGAGACCCAGTACTTC | CASSEGTSGEETQYF
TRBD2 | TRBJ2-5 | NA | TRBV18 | TGTGCCAGCTCCCCCTTAGCGGGAGGGCAAGAGACCCAGTACTTC | CASSPLAGGQETQYF
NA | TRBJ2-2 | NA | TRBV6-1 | TGTGCCAGCAGGGAAGAACCCAGGGCCGGGGAGCTGTTTTTT | CASREEPRAGELFF
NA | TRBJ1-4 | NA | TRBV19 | TGTGCCAGCTCATCGTACCGGACAGCCGAGAATGAAAAACTGTTTTTT | CASSSYRTAENEKLFF
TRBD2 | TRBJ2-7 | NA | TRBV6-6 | TGTGCCAGCAGTCCAGGGACTAGCGGTAACTACGAGCAGTACTTC | CASSPGTSGNYEQYF
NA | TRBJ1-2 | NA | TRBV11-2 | TGTGCCAGCAGCTTCAGGGCTGGCTACACCTTC | CASSFRAGYTF
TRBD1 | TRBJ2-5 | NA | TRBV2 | TGTGCCAGCAGTACTTGGTCAGGGGGCCACCAAGAGACCCAGTACTTC | CASSTWSGGHQETQYF
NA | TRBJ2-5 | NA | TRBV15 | TGTGCCACCAGCAGAGTGGGCGGGCAAGAGACCCAGTACTTC | CATSRVGGQETQYF
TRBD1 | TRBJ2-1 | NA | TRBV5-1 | TGCGCCAGCAGCTATAGAGTCCGGGACAGGGGAGATGAGCAGTTCTTC | CASSYRVRDRGDEQFF